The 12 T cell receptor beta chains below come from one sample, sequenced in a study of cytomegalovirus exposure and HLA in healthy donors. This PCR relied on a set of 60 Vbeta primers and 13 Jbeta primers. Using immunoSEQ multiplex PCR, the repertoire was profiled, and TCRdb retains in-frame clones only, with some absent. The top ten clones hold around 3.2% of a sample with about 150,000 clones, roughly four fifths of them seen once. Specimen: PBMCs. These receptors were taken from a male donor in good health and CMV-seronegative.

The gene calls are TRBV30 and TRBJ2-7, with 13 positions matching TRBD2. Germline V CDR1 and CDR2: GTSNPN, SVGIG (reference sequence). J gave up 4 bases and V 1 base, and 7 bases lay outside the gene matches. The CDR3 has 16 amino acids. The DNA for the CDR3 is TGTGCCTGGAGTGGCGGACTAGCGGGGGCGGTTTACGAGCAGTACTTC. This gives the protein CAWSGGLAGAVYEQYF.

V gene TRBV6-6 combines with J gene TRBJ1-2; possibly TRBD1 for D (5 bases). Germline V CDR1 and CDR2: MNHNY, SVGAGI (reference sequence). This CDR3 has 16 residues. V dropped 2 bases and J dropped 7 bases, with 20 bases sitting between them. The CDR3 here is CASSYLDRPAQSGYTF. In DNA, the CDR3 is TGTGCCAGCAGTTACCTTGACAGACCCGCGCAGAGTGGCTACACCTTC.

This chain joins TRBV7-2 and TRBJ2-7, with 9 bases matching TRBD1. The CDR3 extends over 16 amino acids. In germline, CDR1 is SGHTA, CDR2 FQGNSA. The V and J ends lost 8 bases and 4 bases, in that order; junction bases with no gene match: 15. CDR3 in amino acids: CASGWGQGAGAYEQYF. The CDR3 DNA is TGTGCCAGCGGGTGGGGACAGGGAGCCGGGGCGTACGAGCAGTACTTC.

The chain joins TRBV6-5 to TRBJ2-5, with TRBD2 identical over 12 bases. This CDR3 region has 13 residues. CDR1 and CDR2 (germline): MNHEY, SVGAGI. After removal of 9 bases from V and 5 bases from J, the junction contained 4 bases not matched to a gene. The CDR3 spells CARIGTSGETQYF. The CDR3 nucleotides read TGTGCCAGGATAGGGACTAGCGGGGAGACCCAGTACTTC.

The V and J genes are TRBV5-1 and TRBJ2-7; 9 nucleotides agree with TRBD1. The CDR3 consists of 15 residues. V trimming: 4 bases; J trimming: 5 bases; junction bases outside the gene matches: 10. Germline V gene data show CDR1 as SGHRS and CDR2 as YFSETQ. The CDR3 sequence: CASSEKGQGLHEQYF. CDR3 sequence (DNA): TGCGCCAGCAGCGAAAAGGGACAGGGACTCCACGAGCAGTACTTC.

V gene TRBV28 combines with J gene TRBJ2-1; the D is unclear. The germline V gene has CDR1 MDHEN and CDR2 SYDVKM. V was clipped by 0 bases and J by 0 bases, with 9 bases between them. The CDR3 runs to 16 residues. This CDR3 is CASSLWGSTSYNEQFF. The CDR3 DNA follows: TGTGCCAGCAGTTTATGGGGCAGCACCTCCTACAATGAGCAGTTCTTC.

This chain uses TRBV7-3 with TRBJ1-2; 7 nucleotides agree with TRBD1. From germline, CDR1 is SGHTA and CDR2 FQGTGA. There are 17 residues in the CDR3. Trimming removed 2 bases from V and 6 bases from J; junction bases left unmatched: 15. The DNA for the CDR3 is TGTGCCAGCAGCTTAGAACAGGGGTCGTTAGTAGTCCATGGCTACACCTTC. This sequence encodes CASSLEQGSLVVHGYTF. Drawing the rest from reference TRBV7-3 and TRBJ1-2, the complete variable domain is GAGVSQTPSNKVTEKGKYVELRCDPISGHTALYWYRQSLGQGPEFLIYFQGTGAADDSGLPNDRFFAVRPEGSVSTLKIQRTERGDSAVYLCASSLEQGSLVVHGYTFGSGTRLTVV.

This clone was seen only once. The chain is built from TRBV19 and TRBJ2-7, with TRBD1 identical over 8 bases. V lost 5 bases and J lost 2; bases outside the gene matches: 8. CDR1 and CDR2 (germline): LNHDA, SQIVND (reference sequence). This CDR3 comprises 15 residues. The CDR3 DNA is TGTGCCAGTAGTCGGTGGGGACAGGAGACCTACGAGCAGTACTTC. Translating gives CASSRWGQETYEQYF.

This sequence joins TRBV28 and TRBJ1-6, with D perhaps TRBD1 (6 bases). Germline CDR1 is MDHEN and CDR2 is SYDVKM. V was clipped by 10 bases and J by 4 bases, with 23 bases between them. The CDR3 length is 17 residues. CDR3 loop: CAIPRGSRGDYNSPLHF. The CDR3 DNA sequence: TGTGCCATACCGAGGGGAAGCAGGGGCGATTATAATTCACCCCTCCACTTT.

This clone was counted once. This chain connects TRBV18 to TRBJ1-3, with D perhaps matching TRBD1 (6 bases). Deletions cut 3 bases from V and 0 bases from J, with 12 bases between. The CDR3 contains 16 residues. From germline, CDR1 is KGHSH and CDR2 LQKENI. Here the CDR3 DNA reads TGTGCCAGCTCACCCTCTACAGGGATCTCTGGAAACACCATATATTTT. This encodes CASSPSTGISGNTIYF. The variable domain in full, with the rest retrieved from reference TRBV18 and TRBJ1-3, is NAGVMQNPRHLVRRRGQEARLRCSPMKGHSHVYWYRQLPEEGLKFMVYLQKENIIDESGMPKERFSAEFPKEGPSILRIQQVVRGDSAAYFCASSPSTGISGNTIYFGEGSWLTVV.

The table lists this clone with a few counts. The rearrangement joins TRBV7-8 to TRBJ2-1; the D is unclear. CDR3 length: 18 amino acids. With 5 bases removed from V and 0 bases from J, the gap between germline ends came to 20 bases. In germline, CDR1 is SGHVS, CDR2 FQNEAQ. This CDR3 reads CASSPSERATSSYNEQFF. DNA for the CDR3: TGTGCCAGCAGCCCATCCGAGCGAGCCACGAGCTCCTACAATGAGCAGTTCTTC.

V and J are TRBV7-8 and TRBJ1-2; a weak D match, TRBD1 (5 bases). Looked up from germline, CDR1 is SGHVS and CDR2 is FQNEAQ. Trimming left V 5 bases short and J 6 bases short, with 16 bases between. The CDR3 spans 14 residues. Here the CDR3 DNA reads TGTGCCAGCAGCCCAATACAGGTGCTTAATGGCTACACCTTC. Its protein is CASSPIQVLNGYTF.